This TCR beta chain was captured by sequencing in a study of blood T cell repertoires in COVID-19. This CDR3 has 15 amino acids. Germline CDR1 SGHNT, CDR2 YENEEA. The germline V and J ends were trimmed by 2 bases and 5 bases, with 12 bases remaining between them. Under the authors' procedure: Counts of nucleated cells, estimated from reference gene primer amplification, were obtained. Produced via immunoSEQ multiplex PCR; TCRdb's table is partial and in-frame only. V and J calls plus clone size are reproduced from that table; the DNA served to infer D and trimming. The table shows 90,000 to 100,000 clones, with around nine tenths occurring only once.

Sequencing was carried out using peripheral blood. The rearrangement joins TRBV11-3 to TRBJ1-4; D perhaps matches TRBD1 (6 bases). This receptor was identified in a man aged 45-65 years with acute or convalescent COVID-19. This chain's CDR3 is CASSLNRAQNEKLFF. Written as DNA, the CDR3 is TGTGCCAGCAGCTTAAACAGGGCTCAGAATGAAAAACTGTTTTTT.